This T cell receptor beta chain was recorded in a study of T cell responses to AZD1222 COVID-19 vaccine. CDR1 is LNHNV and CDR2 is YYDKDF in the germline V gene (reference sequence). The length of the CDR3 is 15 residues. V was clipped by 4 bases and J by 5 bases, with 18 bases between them. Libraries were prepared by immunoSEQ multiplex PCR; TCRdb keeps only in-frame clonotypes and omits some of them. Of some 65,000 clones listed, approximately 79% are singletons. Sequencing was performed on peripheral blood, taken on day 0 of MenACWY control vaccination. The TCR comes from an adult in good health. The chain employs TRBV15 and TRBJ2-7; D may be TRBD2 (5 bases). Here the CDR3 reads CATSTRGTSPNEQYF. The CDR3 DNA follows: TGTGCCACCAGCACCCGGGGAACCAGCCCTAACGAGCAGTACTTC. Complete variable domain (other parts from reference TRBV15 and TRBJ2-7): DAMVIQNPRYQVTQFGKPVTLSCSQTLNHNVMYWYQQKSSQAPKLLFHYYDKDFNNEADTPDNFQSRRPNTSFCFLDIRSPGLGDTAMYLCATSTRGTSPNEQYFGPGTRLTVT.